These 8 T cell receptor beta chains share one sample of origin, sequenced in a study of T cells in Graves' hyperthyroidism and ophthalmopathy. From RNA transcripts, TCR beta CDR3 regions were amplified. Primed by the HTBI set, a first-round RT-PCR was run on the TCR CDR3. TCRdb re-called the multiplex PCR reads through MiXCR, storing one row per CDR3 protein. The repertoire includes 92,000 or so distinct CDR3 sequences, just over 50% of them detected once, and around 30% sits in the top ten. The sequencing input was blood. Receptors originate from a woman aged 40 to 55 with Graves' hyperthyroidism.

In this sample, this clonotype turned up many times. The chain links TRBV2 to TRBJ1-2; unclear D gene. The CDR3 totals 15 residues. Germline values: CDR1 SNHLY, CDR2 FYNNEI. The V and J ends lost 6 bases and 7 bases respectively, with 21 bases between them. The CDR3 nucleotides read TGTGCCAGCAGGGACCCCACACTGGGGAGGCCTGGCTACACCTTC. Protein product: CASRDPTLGRPGYTF.

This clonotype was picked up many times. The CDR3 protein is CASRRTGETGELFF. The CDR3 DNA follows: TGTGCCAGCAGAAGGACAGGGGAGACGGGGGAGCTGTTTTTT. The chain couples TRBV12-3 or TRBV12-4 to TRBJ2-2; 9 bases fit TRBD1. The CDR3 is 14 amino acids. J lost 8 bases, V lost 6 bases, and 7 bases had no gene match.

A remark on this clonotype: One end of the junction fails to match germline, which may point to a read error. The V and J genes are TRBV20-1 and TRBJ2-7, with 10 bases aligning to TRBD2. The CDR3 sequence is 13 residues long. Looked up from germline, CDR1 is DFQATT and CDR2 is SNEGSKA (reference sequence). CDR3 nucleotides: TGCAGTGCTCACCCTAGCGGGAGAAACGAGCAGCACTTC. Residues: CSAHPSGRNEQHF.

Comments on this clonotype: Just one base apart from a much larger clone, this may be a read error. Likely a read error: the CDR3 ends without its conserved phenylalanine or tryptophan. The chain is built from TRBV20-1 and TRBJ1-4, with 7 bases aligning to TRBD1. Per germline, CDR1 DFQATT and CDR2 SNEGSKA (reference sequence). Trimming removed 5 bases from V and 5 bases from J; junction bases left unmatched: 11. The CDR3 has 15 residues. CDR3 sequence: CSAPKVGQQNEKLFL. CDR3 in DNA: TGCAGTGCTCCAAAGGTGGGACAGCAAAATGAAAAACTGTTTCTT.

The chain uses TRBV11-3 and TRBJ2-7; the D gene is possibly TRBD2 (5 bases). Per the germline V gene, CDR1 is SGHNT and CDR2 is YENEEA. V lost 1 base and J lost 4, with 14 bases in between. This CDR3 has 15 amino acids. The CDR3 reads CASSLGGHILYEQYF. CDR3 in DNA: TGTGCCAGCAGCTTAGGAGGGCATATCTTGTACGAGCAGTACTTC.

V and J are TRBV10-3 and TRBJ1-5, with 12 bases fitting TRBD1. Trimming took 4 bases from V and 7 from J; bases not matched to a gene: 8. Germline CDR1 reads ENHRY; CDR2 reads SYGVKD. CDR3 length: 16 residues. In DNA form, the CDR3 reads TGTGCCATCAGTGGAGCGGGACAGGGGGCAGGACAGCCCCAGCATTTT. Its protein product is CAISGAGQGAGQPQHF.

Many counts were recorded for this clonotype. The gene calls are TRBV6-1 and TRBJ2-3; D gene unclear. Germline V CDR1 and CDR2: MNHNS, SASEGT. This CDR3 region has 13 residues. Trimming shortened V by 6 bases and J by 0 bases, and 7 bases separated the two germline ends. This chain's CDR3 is CASRGTSTDTQYF. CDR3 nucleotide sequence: TGTGCCAGCAGGGGAACTAGCACAGATACGCAGTATTTT.

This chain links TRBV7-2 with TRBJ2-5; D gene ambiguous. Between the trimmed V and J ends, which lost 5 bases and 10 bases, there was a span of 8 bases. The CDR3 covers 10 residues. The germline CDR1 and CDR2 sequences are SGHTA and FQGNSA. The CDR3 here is CASSTKGQYF. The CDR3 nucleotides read TGTGCCAGCAGCACGAAGGGCCAGTACTTC.